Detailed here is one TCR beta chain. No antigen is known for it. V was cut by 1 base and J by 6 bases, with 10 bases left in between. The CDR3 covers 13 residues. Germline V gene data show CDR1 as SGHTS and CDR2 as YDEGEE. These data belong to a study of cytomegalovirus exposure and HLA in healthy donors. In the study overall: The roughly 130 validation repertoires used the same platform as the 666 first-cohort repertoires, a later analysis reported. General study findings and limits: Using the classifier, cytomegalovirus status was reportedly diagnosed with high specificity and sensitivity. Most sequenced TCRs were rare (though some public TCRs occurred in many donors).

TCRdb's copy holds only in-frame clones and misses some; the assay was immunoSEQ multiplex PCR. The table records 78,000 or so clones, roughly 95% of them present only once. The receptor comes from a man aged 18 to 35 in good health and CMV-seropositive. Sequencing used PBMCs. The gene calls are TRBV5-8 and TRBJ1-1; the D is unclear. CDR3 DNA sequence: TGTGCCAGCAGCTTGTCGTCGCGGGCTGAAGCTTTCTTT. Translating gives CASSLSSRAEAFF.